This T cell receptor (beta chain) was obtained from a study of blood T cell repertoires in COVID-19. Overall study context: Acute and convalescent COVID-19 samples came from the United States, Italy and Spain. PBMCs, B-cell-depleted T cells, or T cells provided the cDNA or gDNA that made up the material.

In the authors' methods: Cell counts per sample came from amplifying reference gene primers. The repertoire was sequenced with immunoSEQ multiplex PCR; TCRdb's copy has only in-frame clones and lacks some. The DNA was the basis for D and trimming; V, J and clone size are from that table. This sample carries under 350,000 clones, about four fifths of them seen once, and the ten largest clones take roughly 9.4%. Germline V lookup: CDR1 SGHTA, CDR2 FQGNSA. J lost 7 bases, V lost 4 bases, and 4 bases had no gene match. CDR3 length: 14 amino acids. The gene calls are TRBV7-2 and TRBJ2-5, with 12 nucleotides matching TRBD2. The TCR comes from a woman between 45 and 60 years old who had recovered from COVID-19. Sequenced input: peripheral blood. CDR3: CASSSTSGGRTQYF. Written as DNA, the CDR3 is TGTGCCAGCAGCTCGACTAGCGGGGGACGGACCCAGTACTTC.